This T cell receptor (beta chain) stems from a study of regulatory T cells in long-lasting Graves disease. HTBI primers from iRepertoire and Arm-PCR of CDR3 regions yielded the TCR beta libraries. TCRdb reprocessed the multiplex PCR reads with MiXCR, giving one entry per CDR3 protein. The table lists about 610,000 distinct CDR3 sequences, roughly 16% of them singletons. Time point specified: newly diagnosed GD, antithyroid drugs for less than 3 months. After RNA was extracted from PBMCs, the TCR library was made from it. This clonotype has only a few counts. Germline and junction disagree at one end, which may indicate a read error. These same records also appear under a second study, on T cells in Graves' hyperthyroidism and ophthalmopathy.

The sequence was obtained from a man between 18 and 35 years old with Graves disease. The input for sequencing was peripheral blood mononuclear cells (PBMCs), taken at new diagnosis, from a patient treated with antithyroid drugs.

DNA for the CDR3: TGTGCCTGGAGGGGTCCGGGACAGGGGCTGGACTTC. It specifies CAWRGPGQGLDF. The chain links TRBV30 to TRBJ1-2, with TRBD1 matching 10 bases. Germline V gene lookup returns CDR1 GTSNPN and CDR2 SVGIG (reference sequence). The length of the CDR3 is 12 residues.